A single sample is the source of the 30 T cell receptor beta chains below, sequenced in a study of Ad26.COV2.S vaccination and SARS-CoV-2 variants. This table comes from immunoSEQ multiplex PCR, and its TCRdb copy is limited to in-frame clones, with some not included. The sample consists of 300,000 to 400,000 clones, 88% of them appearing once. Treatment noted: roughly 19 received Ad26.COV2.S at low or high dose, single or two shots; a few received placebo; per-sample allocation not given. It was on day 63 after the first vaccine or placebo injection that samples were taken. The sequencing here drew on peripheral blood, taken in a trial of Ad26.COV2.S vaccine versus placebo. All receptors come from a person between 18 and 65 years old who received the Ad26.COV2.S COVID-19 vaccine or a placebo.

The CDR3 region has the DNA TGCAGCGTCAGACAGGGGGCTGCTAGCACAGATACGCAGTATTTT. Residues: CSVRQGAASTDTQYF. V is TRBV29-1 and J is TRBJ2-3; TRBD1 matches 10 bases. The length of the CDR3 is 15 residues. Germline values: CDR1 SQVTM, CDR2 ANQGSEA. Germline trimming cut 6 bases from V and 0 bases from J; bases unmatched to any gene: 6.

The chain combines TRBV6-5 with TRBJ2-7; D remains ambiguous. The length of the CDR3 is 12 residues. The V end was cut by 6 bases, the J end by 2 bases, with 8 bases between. Germline lookup yields CDR1 MNHEY and CDR2 SVGAGI. DNA for the CDR3: TGTGCCAGCAGGGCAGAAACCTACGAGCAGTACTTC. It yields the protein CASRAETYEQYF.

CDR3 amino acids: CASSQDRTNTEAFF. CDR3 bases: TGTGCCAGCAGCCAAGATCGGACGAACACTGAAGCTTTCTTT. The chain uses TRBV4-2 and TRBJ1-1; no clear D gene. Germline CDR1 reads LGHNA; CDR2 reads YNFKEQ. The CDR3 covers 14 residues. The germline V and J ends were trimmed by 0 bases and 1 base, with 6 bases remaining between them.

The chain has TRBV6-4 and TRBJ2-2, with 7 bases that match TRBD1. The length of the CDR3 is 13 residues. Trimming at V came to 8 bases and at J to 2 bases, leaving 2 bases not matched to a gene. Germline V lookup: CDR1 MRHNA, CDR2 SNTAGT. The CDR3 region is CASRDSNTGELFF. The CDR3, as DNA: TGTGCCAGCCGGGACAGTAACACCGGGGAGCTGTTTTTT.

V gene TRBV28 combines with J gene TRBJ2-7; D unresolved. The germline V and J ends were trimmed by 5 bases and 1 base, with 12 bases remaining between them. The CDR3 has 14 amino acids. The V gene's germline CDR1 is MDHEN and CDR2 SYDVKM. CDR3 in amino acids: CASSPLDGSYEQYF. CDR3 nucleotide sequence: TGTGCCAGCAGTCCCTTGGACGGGTCCTACGAGCAGTACTTC.

The chain combines TRBV28 with TRBJ1-2, with D uncertain. With 3 bases removed from V and 5 bases from J, the gap between germline ends came to 16 bases. From germline, CDR1 is MDHEN and CDR2 SYDVKM. The CDR3 sequence is 15 residues long. The CDR3: CASSFPGRLGYGYTF. The CDR3 coding sequence is TGTGCCAGCAGTTTCCCCGGCCGCCTGGGGTATGGCTACACCTTC.

V and J are TRBV19 and TRBJ2-1, with D possibly called TRBD1 or TRBD2 (5 bases each). Germline lookup yields CDR1 LNHDA and CDR2 SQIVND (reference sequence). Trimming shortened V by 5 bases and J by 4 bases, and 21 bases separated the two germline ends. This CDR3 comprises 17 residues. The CDR3 loop reads CASSGRLGVGGYNEQFF. CDR3 sequence (DNA): TGTGCCAGTAGTGGGCGCTTGGGGGTTGGCGGGTACAATGAGCAGTTCTTC.

CDR3 nucleotides: TGTGCCAGCAGCCCTGGTGAGGGCGGCTACGAGCAGTACTTC. This codes for CASSPGEGGYEQYF. The genes are TRBV11-3 and TRBJ2-7; perhaps TRBD2 as D (5 bases). CDR1 and CDR2 from the germline V gene are SGHNT and YENEEA. With 5 bases removed from V and 3 bases from J, the gap between germline ends came to 14 bases. The CDR3 has 14 amino acids.

The CDR3 DNA follows: TGTGCCAGCAGGACAGGGGGCGCCGATGGCTACACCTTC. It translates to CASRTGGADGYTF. This sequence joins TRBV6-5 and TRBJ1-2, with 10 bases that match TRBD1. The junction had 4 bases not matched to a gene; V was cut back by 6 bases and J by 6 bases. This CDR3 is 13 amino acids long. The germline CDR1 and CDR2 sequences are MNHEY and SVGAGI.

DNA of the CDR3: TGTGCCAGCAGTTTGTTCGGAGGGCCAGATACGCAGTATTTT. It yields the protein CASSLFGGPDTQYF. The rearrangement uses TRBV28 and TRBJ2-3; D possibly corresponds to TRBD2 (6 bases). The ends were cut back, 3 bases at V and 4 bases at J, with 11 bases in the middle. CDR3 length: 14 amino acids. Germline V gene sequence: CDR1 MDHEN, CDR2 SYDVKM. The whole variable domain, remainder taken from reference TRBV28 and TRBJ2-3, is DVKVTQSSRYLVKRTGEKVFLECVQDMDHENMFWYRQDPGLGLRLIYFSYDVKMKEKGDIPEGYSVSREKKERFSLILESASTNQTSMYLCASSLFGGPDTQYFGPGTRLTVL.

Regarding this clone: This CDR3 is also generated by other DNA sequences in the sample. V and J are TRBV25-1 and TRBJ1-2, with a weak D call TRBD1 (5 bases). Deletions cut 2 bases from V and 2 bases from J, with 6 bases between. This CDR3 contains 13 residues. Germline values: CDR1 MGHDK, CDR2 SYGVNS. CDR3: CASSEGGNYGYTF. CDR3 nucleotides: TGTGCCAGCAGTGAAGGGGGGAACTATGGCTACACCTTC.

The rearrangement links TRBV7-2 to TRBJ1-3; possibly TRBD1 for D (5 bases). The CDR3 is made up of 16 amino acids. V shed 5 bases and J shed 2 bases, with 16 bases lying between them. Germline loops: CDR1 SGHTA, CDR2 FQGNSA. CDR3 protein: CASSPDIYQTGNTIYF. The CDR3 DNA follows: TGTGCCAGCAGCCCGGACATATATCAAACTGGAAACACCATATATTTT.

The genes are TRBV7-2 and TRBJ2-3; either TRBD1 or TRBD2 may supply D (6 bases each). The CDR3 covers 16 residues. CDR1 and CDR2 (germline): SGHTA, FQGNSA. Trimming removed 7 bases at V and 0 bases at J, with 17 bases between. The CDR3 protein is CASTFGGGGSTDTQYF. The CDR3 region has the DNA TGTGCCAGCACCTTCGGCGGAGGGGGGAGCACAGATACGCAGTATTTT.

This clone has only one observation. The chain uses TRBV11-3 and TRBJ2-1; the D gene is possibly TRBD1 (8 bases). CDR3 length: 15 residues. CDR1 and CDR2 from the germline V gene are SGHNT and YENEEA. V was shortened by 1 base and J by 6 bases, with 13 bases between the two germline ends. This chain's CDR3 is CASSLGTGGANEQFF. CDR3 sequence (DNA): TGTGCCAGCAGCTTAGGCACAGGGGGGGCCAATGAGCAGTTCTTC.

The chain carries TRBV7-3 and TRBJ2-1; no firm D call. The germline V and J ends were trimmed by 2 bases and 9 bases, with 5 bases remaining between them. Germline V CDR1 and CDR2: SGHTA, FQGTGA. This CDR3 region has 11 residues. CDR3 residues: CASSLGVEQFF. CDR3 nucleotides: TGTGCCAGCAGCTTAGGGGTTGAGCAGTTCTTC.

This rearrangement joins TRBV5-6 to TRBJ1-1; D might be TRBD1 (6 bases). Trimming cost V 7 bases and J 0 bases, with 13 bases left between them. CDR3 length: 14 amino acids. Germline V gene sequence: CDR1 SGHDT, CDR2 YYEEEE. CDR3 in amino acids: CASFPGDMNTEAFF. CDR3 bases: TGTGCCAGCTTTCCCGGGGACATGAACACTGAAGCTTTCTTT.

V gene TRBV19 combines with J gene TRBJ1-2, with unresolved D. Trimming took off 3 bases at V and 8 bases at J, with 16 bases between the two ends. Germline assignment: CDR1 LNHDA and CDR2 SQIVND (reference sequence). The CDR3 sequence is 14 residues long. The CDR3 DNA sequence: TGTGCCAGTAGTATCACGGGTTTGGTAGGCGGCTACACCTTC. Encoded protein: CASSITGLVGGYTF.

This clone has more than one count but fewer than ten. This chain uses TRBV4-1 with TRBJ1-5; the D gene is possibly TRBD1 (5 bases). Germline assignment: CDR1 MGHRA and CDR2 YSYEKL. The length of the CDR3 is 16 residues. Trimming stripped 4 bases from V and 1 base from J, with 14 bases between. CDR3 residues: CASSPTGRGSNQPQHF. The CDR3 DNA sequence: TGCGCCAGCAGCCCCACGGGACGAGGAAGCAATCAGCCCCAGCATTTT.

V usage is TRBV28 and J usage is TRBJ1-1, with a weak D call TRBD1 (6 bases). The V and J ends lost 3 bases and 1 base respectively, with 18 bases between them. Germline CDR1 reads MDHEN; CDR2 reads SYDVKM. The CDR3 contains 17 residues. The CDR3 DNA sequence: TGTGCCAGCAGTTTCATCACAGGGAATAGGAAGAACACTGAAGCTTTCTTT. Protein sequence: CASSFITGNRKNTEAFF.

This rearrangement joins TRBV7-2 to TRBJ1-1; a possible D gene is TRBD1 (6 bases). With 5 bases removed from V and 0 bases from J, the gap between germline ends came to 13 bases. There are 15 residues in the CDR3. The germline V gene encodes CDR1 SGHTA and CDR2 FQGNSA. The CDR3 loop reads CASSLGGAMNTEAFF. The CDR3 coding sequence is TGTGCCAGCAGCCTCGGGGGGGCCATGAACACTGAAGCTTTCTTT.

This clone is a singleton in its sample. The junction does not match germline at one end; this may be a read error. The rearrangement joins TRBV5-4 to TRBJ1-1; the match to TRBD1 covers 8 bases. The CDR3 is made up of 14 amino acids. In germline, CDR1 is SGHNT, CDR2 YYREEE (reference sequence). The CDR3 loop reads CASSLDRAATEAFF. As DNA, the CDR3 is TGTGCCAGCAGTTTGGACAGGGCGGCCACTGAAGCTTTCTTT.

This clone was observed a handful of times. DNA of the CDR3: TGTGCCAGCAGCTCTGAGGCCGTTTTGAGGAACGAGCAGTACTTC. Translating it yields CASSSEAVLRNEQYF. The rearrangement joins TRBV5-4 to TRBJ2-7, with D unresolved. Trimming stripped 3 bases from V and 5 bases from J, with 18 bases between. In germline, CDR1 is SGHNT, CDR2 YYREEE (reference sequence). This CDR3 is built from 15 residues. The variable domain in full, completed from reference TRBV5-4 and TRBJ2-7, reads ETGVTQSPTHLIKTRGQQVTLRCSSQSGHNTVSWYQQALGQGPQFIFQYYREEENGRGNFPPRFSGLQFPNYSSELNVNALELDDSALYLCASSSEAVLRNEQYFGPGTRLTVT.

As DNA, the CDR3 is TGTGCCAGCAGCCCCGGGACCAATGGCTACACCTTC. It is translated as CASSPGTNGYTF. The V and J genes are TRBV7-9 and TRBJ1-2; D might be TRBD1 (5 bases). The CDR3 contains 12 residues. V was cut by 5 bases and J by 6 bases, with 10 bases left in between. Germline V lookup: CDR1 SEHNR, CDR2 FQNEAQ (reference sequence).

The chain couples TRBV28 to TRBJ1-5, with TRBD1 as a possible D gene (6 bases). This CDR3 comprises 16 residues. The germline CDR1 and CDR2 sequences are MDHEN and SYDVKM. V lost 6 bases and J 2 bases, leaving 17 bases between the germline ends. CDR3 DNA: TGTGCCAGCAGGCCCGGGACAATCACGGGCAATCAGCCCCAGCATTTT. This encodes CASRPGTITGNQPQHF. The full variable domain, its missing parts supplied by reference TRBV28 and TRBJ1-5, is DVKVTQSSRYLVKRTGEKVFLECVQDMDHENMFWYRQDPGLGLRLIYFSYDVKMKEKGDIPEGYSVSREKKERFSLILESASTNQTSMYLCASRPGTITGNQPQHFGDGTRLSIL.

As DNA, the CDR3 is TGTGCCAGCAGCGCGGAAGGCGGGAGGTTCACAGATACGCAGTATTTT. Translated: CASSAEGGRFTDTQYF. The chain employs TRBV9 and TRBJ2-3; 8 bases line up with TRBD2. CDR1 is SGDLS, CDR2 YYNGEE, per germline. The trim removed 3 bases at V and 2 bases at J, leaving 8 bases unmatched. The CDR3 consists of 16 residues.

CDR3 nucleotide sequence: TGTGCCAGCAGCGCCACAGATACGCAGTATTTT. This codes for CASSATDTQYF. This chain joins TRBV7-9 and TRBJ2-3; no reliable D call. The CDR3 has 11 residues. Trimming took 5 bases from V and 2 from J, leaving 2 bases between them. CDR1 is SEHNR and CDR2 is FQNEAQ in the germline V gene (reference sequence).

The rearrangement links TRBV15 to TRBJ1-4; tentatively, D is TRBD1 (6 bases). Germline V CDR1 and CDR2: LNHNV, YYDKDF (reference sequence). Trimming left V 4 bases short and J 6 bases short, with 15 bases between. The CDR3 is made up of 15 amino acids. The CDR3 region is CATSTGGALHEKLFF. In DNA form, the CDR3 reads TGTGCCACCAGCACCGGGGGGGCCCTCCATGAAAAACTGTTTTTT.

The chain combines TRBV28 with TRBJ1-5; no definite D call. Per germline, CDR1 MDHEN and CDR2 SYDVKM. The ends were cut back, 2 bases at V and 0 bases at J, with 23 bases in the middle. There are 20 residues in the CDR3. Here the CDR3 reads CASSLPGYRIRTDSNQPQHF. The CDR3 DNA sequence: TGTGCCAGCAGTTTACCCGGATACCGTATAAGGACCGATAGCAATCAGCCCCAGCATTTT. The full variable domain, its missing parts supplied by reference TRBV28 and TRBJ1-5, is DVKVTQSSRYLVKRTGEKVFLECVQDMDHENMFWYRQDPGLGLRLIYFSYDVKMKEKGDIPEGYSVSREKKERFSLILESASTNQTSMYLCASSLPGYRIRTDSNQPQHFGDGTRLSIL.

J is TRBJ2-1 and V is TRBV6-5, with D possibly being TRBD2 (6 bases). Germline CDR1 and CDR2: MNHEY and SVGAGI. This CDR3 region has 13 residues. Trimming stripped 6 bases from V and 6 bases from J, with 12 bases between. In DNA form, the CDR3 reads TGTGCCAGCAGACCCGGGACTCTCAATGAGCAGTTCTTC. It encodes CASRPGTLNEQFF.

The gene calls are TRBV7-9 and TRBJ1-1; tentative D call: TRBD1 (5 bases). The length of the CDR3 is 16 residues. With 1 base removed from V and 5 bases from J, the gap between germline ends came to 17 bases. CDR1 and CDR2 (germline): SEHNR, FQNEAQ (reference sequence). This CDR3 reads CASSLGLTSSGTEAFF. CDR3 nucleotide sequence: TGTGCCAGCAGCTTAGGTCTAACTTCTTCAGGGACTGAAGCTTTCTTT.